These 2 T cell receptor beta chains were sequenced from one sample in a study of blood T cell repertoires in COVID-19. TCRdb's table, derived via immunoSEQ multiplex PCR, lists solely in-frame clones and lacks some. The sample has about 190,000 clones, over 75% seen once; the top ten hold about 14%. The sample comprised peripheral blood. These receptors all come from a man over 45 who had recovered from COVID-19.

Notes on this clone: Other DNA sequences in this specimen translate into the identical CDR3. The chain joins TRBV28 to TRBJ2-7; D ambiguous. V lost 2 bases to trimming and J lost 3 bases, with 5 bases between them. Germline assignment: CDR1 MDHEN and CDR2 SYDVKM. The CDR3 runs 12 residues. CDR3 sequence reads: CASSLRSYEQYF. The CDR3 bases are TGTGCCAGCAGTTTAAGGAGCTACGAGCAGTACTTC.

The chain carries TRBV24-1 and TRBJ2-2; 10 nucleotides align to TRBD2. V shed 5 bases, J shed 4 bases, and the junction held 21 bases outside the gene matches. The germline V gene has CDR1 KGHDR and CDR2 SFDVKD. There are 21 residues in the CDR3. CDR3 residues: CATSVIKLRRAGGLGTGELFF. The CDR3 coding sequence is TGTGCCACCAGTGTGATCAAACTAAGACGAGCGGGAGGGCTGGGCACCGGGGAGCTGTTTTTT.